These T cell receptor beta chains were read from a single sample in a study of pediatric ulcerative colitis. Repertoires were generated with immunoSEQ multiplex PCR, while TCRdb's copy carries only in-frame clones and drops some. This sample has tens of thousands of clones, with roughly four fifths found just once. Sequenced sample: blood. The receptor source for this set is a boy aged 5 to 17 with severe ulcerative colitis. Both conserved end residues are part of each CDR3. The D gene is left open where the match is weak. Some rows mark clone size as missing; the rest say once, few, many or name a class of expanded clone.

j_gene | abundance | v_gene | d_gene | CDR3nt | CDR3aa
TRBJ1-1 | NA | TRBV6-5 | NA | TGTGCCAGCACCCAAGACGGTAAAAACACTGAAGCTTTCTTT | CASTQDGKNTEAFF
TRBJ2-1 | NA | TRBV5-1 | NA | TGCGCCAGCAGCCCGGACGGAAGAAACTACAATGAGCAGTTCTTC | CASSPDGRNYNEQFF
TRBJ1-2 | NA | TRBV6-1 | NA | TGTGCCAGCAGGTGGGGGACCTCGGGTTCTGGCTACACCTTC | CASRWGTSGSGYTF
TRBJ1-2 | NA | TRBV6-6 | TRBD1 | TGTGCCAGCACTATACCGAACGGACAGGGAGTCGGCTACACCTTC | CASTIPNGQGVGYTF
TRBJ1-1 | once | TRBV9 | NA | TGTGCCAGCAGCGGAGGGAGTTCGAACACTGAAGCTTTCTTT | CASSGGSSNTEAFF
TRBJ2-2 | NA | TRBV27 | NA | TGTGCTAGCCCCGGCCTCGGGGAGCTGTTTTTT | CASPGLGELFF
TRBJ2-5 | NA | TRBV5-4 | TRBD1 | TGTGCCAGCAGCCTCGGACAGGGGCCGAAAGAGACCCAGTACTTC | CASSLGQGPKETQYF
TRBJ1-2 | NA | TRBV7-9 | TRBD1 | TGTGCCAGCAGCTTCGGGACAGACAACTATGGCTACACCTTC | CASSFGTDNYGYTF
TRBJ1-2 | NA | TRBV7-2 | NA | TGTGCCAGCAGCTTAGACGGGCAGGACTATGGCTACACCTTC | CASSLDGQDYGYTF
TRBJ1-5 | NA | TRBV6-6 | NA | TGTGCCAGCAGCCGACCCAATCAGCCCCAGCATTTT | CASSRPNQPQHF
TRBJ1-4 | NA | TRBV4-3 | TRBD1 | TGCGCCAGCAGCCAAGGTCAAGGGGGCTGGGATAATGAAAAACTGTTTTTT | CASSQGQGGWDNEKLFF
TRBJ2-3 | NA | TRBV6-1 | TRBD2 | TGTGCCAGCAGCAACGGACTAGCGGGCACAGATACGCAGTATTTT | CASSNGLAGTDTQYF
TRBJ1-1 | NA | TRBV7-3 | NA | TGTGCCAGCAGCAAAGGGAGGAACACTGAAGCTTTCTTT | CASSKGRNTEAFF
TRBJ2-5 | NA | TRBV30 | TRBD1 | TGTGCCTGGAGTGGATTGGGACAGGGGCAAGAGACCCAGTACTTC | CAWSGLGQGQETQYF
TRBJ1-6 | NA | TRBV6-1 | NA | TGTGCCAGCAGTGGCGCGGGGAGCTCCTATAATTCACCCCTCCACTTT | CASSGAGSSYNSPLHF
TRBJ2-3 | NA | TRBV4-2 | NA | TGTGCCAGCAGCCAAGGGCACAGGGAGGAAGATACGCAGTATTTT | CASSQGHREEDTQYF
TRBJ1-5 | NA | TRBV6-6 | NA | TGTGCCAGCAGAATAGCGTTGGGCAATCAGCCCCAGCATTTT | CASRIALGNQPQHF
TRBJ1-2 | NA | TRBV6-6 | NA | TGTGCCAGCAGACTTGGACAGCTCAACTATGGCTACACCTTC | CASRLGQLNYGYTF
TRBJ2-5 | NA | TRBV7-6 | NA | TGTGCCAGCAGCTTAGTTAGCAGGGGAGAGACCCAGTACTTC | CASSLVSRGETQYF
TRBJ1-6 | few | TRBV2 | NA | TGTGCCAGCAGTGGACAGGAGAGCGTTTATAATTCACCCCTCCACTTT | CASSGQESVYNSPLHF
TRBJ2-2 | NA | TRBV7-2 | TRBD2 | TGTGCCAGCAGCGATCTGGCGGGGGGGACCGGGGAGCTGTTTTTT | CASSDLAGGTGELFF
TRBJ1-4 | NA | TRBV20-1 | NA | TGCAGTGCTAGAAGGCGTGAAAAACTGTTTTTT | CSARRREKLFF
TRBJ1-1 | NA | TRBV5-1 | NA | TGCGCCAGCAGCCCGTCGGGGTTCTTGGGCACTGAAGCTTTCTTT | CASSPSGFLGTEAFF
TRBJ2-1 | NA | TRBV4-2 | NA | TGTGCCAGCAGCCAGGTTAACAGGGATGAGCAGTTCTTC | CASSQVNRDEQFF
TRBJ2-7 | NA | TRBV5-6 | TRBD1 | TGTGCCAGCAGCCAACCTCTTGGACAGGGCCACTCCTACGAGCAGTACTTC | CASSQPLGQGHSYEQYF
TRBJ1-1 | NA | TRBV2 | TRBD1 | TGTGCCAGCAACCCCACAGGGGGCAGGGGTGCTTTCTTT | CASNPTGGRGAFF
TRBJ1-6 | NA | TRBV2 | NA | TGTGCCAGCAGTGAAGAGAGGGCTTCACCCCTCCACTTT | CASSEERASPLHF
TRBJ1-5 | NA | TRBV2 | NA | TGTGCCAGCAGGAAATGGGGGCAGCCCCAGCATTTT | CASRKWGQPQHF
TRBJ1-6 | NA | TRBV4-3 | NA | TGCGCCAGCAGCCCCGACACGGGGTCACCCCTCCACTTT | CASSPDTGSPLHF
TRBJ1-2 | NA | TRBV6-1 | NA | TGTGCCAGCAGTGAAAAGACACCATTAAAGGACTATGGCTACACCTTC | CASSEKTPLKDYGYTF